This TCR beta chain was sequenced during a study of shared clonotypes between healthy human individuals. It was about 210 ng DNA, 33,000 or so T cell genomes, that sorted-subset replicate PCRs used. This table comes from immunoSEQ multiplex PCR, and its TCRdb copy is limited to in-frame clones, with some not included. The table has about 1.5 million clones, 98% seen once. Sequencing input: naive CD4+ T cells sorted from blood. Subset noted: CD45RA+ positively selected. The origin of this receptor is a man aged 25 to 40 in good health.

The CDR3 here is CASSQVAGGLAGNEQFF. In DNA, the CDR3 is TGCGCCAGCAGCCAAGTTGCGGGAGGGCTAGCGGGAAATGAGCAGTTCTTC. The V call is TRBV4-3, the J call TRBJ2-1; 9 bases line up with TRBD2. The CDR3 sequence is 17 residues long. V shed 1 base and J 7 bases; nucleotides not matched to a gene: 11. Germline V lookup: CDR1 LGHNA, CDR2 YSLEER.